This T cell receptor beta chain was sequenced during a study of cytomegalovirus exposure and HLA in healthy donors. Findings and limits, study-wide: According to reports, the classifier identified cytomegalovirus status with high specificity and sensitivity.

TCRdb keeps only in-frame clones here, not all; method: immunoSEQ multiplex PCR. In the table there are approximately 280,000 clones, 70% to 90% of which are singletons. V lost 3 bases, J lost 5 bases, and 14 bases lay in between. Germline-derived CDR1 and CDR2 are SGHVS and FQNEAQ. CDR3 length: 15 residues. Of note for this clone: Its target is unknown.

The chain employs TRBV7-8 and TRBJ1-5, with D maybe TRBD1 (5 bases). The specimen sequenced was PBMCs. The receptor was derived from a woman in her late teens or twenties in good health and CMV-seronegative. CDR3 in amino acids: CASSFRPGYYQPQHF. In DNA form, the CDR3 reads TGTGCCAGCAGCTTTCGGCCAGGGTATTATCAGCCCCAGCATTTT. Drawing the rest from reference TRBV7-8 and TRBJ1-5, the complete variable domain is GAGVSQSPRYKVAKRGQDVALRCDPISGHVSLFWYQQALGQGPEFLTYFQNEAQLDKSGLPSDRFFAERPEGSVSTLKIQRTQQEDSAVYLCASSFRPGYYQPQHFGDGTRLSIL.